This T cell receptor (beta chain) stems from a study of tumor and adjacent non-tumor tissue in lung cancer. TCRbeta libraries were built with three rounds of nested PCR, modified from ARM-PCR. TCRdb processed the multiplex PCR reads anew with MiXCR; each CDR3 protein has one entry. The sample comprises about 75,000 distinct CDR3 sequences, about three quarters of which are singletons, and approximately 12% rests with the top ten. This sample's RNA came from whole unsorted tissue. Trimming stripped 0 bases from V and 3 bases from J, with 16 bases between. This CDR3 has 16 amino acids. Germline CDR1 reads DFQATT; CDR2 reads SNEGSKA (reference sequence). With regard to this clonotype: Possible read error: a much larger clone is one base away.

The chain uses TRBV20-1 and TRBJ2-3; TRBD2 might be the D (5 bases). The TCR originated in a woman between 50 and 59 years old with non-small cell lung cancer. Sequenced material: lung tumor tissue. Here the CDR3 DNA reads TGCAGTGCTAGAGATTACGGAGTGGGAGAAACAGATACGCAGTATTTT. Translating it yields CSARDYGVGETDTQYF.